Below, 11 T cell receptor beta chains from the same sample are listed, as sequenced in a study of CD8 T cells in Susac syndrome. A quantity of about 0.5 to 1 ug RNA underwent reverse transcription using random hexamers. TCRdb reanalysed the immunoSEQ multiplex PCR reads using MiXCR and keeps one entry per CDR3 protein. Of about 300,000 distinct CDR3 sequences in the sample, approximately 90% were seen once. The sample consisted of CD8+ T cells from PBMCs. These receptors came from a human donor with multiple sclerosis.

This clonotype appeared a single time. The rearrangement joins TRBV20-1 to TRBJ2-7; no clear D. The CDR3 runs 14 residues. Germline V gene data show CDR1 as DFQATT and CDR2 as SNEGSKA (reference sequence). Trimming cost V 0 bases and J 4 bases, with 13 bases left between them. CDR3 protein: CSARDVVLEYEQYF. CDR3 DNA sequence: TGCAGTGCTAGAGACGTAGTTTTAGAGTACGAGCAGTACTTC.

CDR3 DNA sequence: TGTGCCAGCAGCCCATTAGCGGGGCCGACCTACAATGAGCAGTTCTTC. Translation: CASSPLAGPTYNEQFF. V usage is TRBV6-2 or TRBV6-3 and J usage is TRBJ2-1; 8 bases are a match to TRBD2. The CDR3 extends over 16 amino acids. The V segment lost 6 bases and the J segment 2 bases; nucleotides outside the gene matches: 9. Germline V lookup: CDR1 MNHEY, CDR2 SVGEGT.

This chain uses TRBV7-9 with TRBJ1-2, with TRBD1 matching 7 bases. The ends lost 5 bases at V and 8 bases at J; junction bases unmatched: 14. The germline V gene has CDR1 SEHNR and CDR2 FQNEAQ (reference sequence). CDR3 size: 15 residues. The CDR3 sequence: CASSGSPTGTEGYTF. The CDR3 DNA follows: TGTGCCAGCAGCGGGAGCCCGACAGGGACGGAGGGCTACACCTTC.

This chain uses TRBV29-1 with TRBJ1-4, with D unclear. The CDR3 length is 13 residues. V gave up 7 bases and J gave up 2 bases, with 11 bases separating them. The germline V gene has CDR1 SQVTM and CDR2 ANQGSEA. The DNA of the CDR3 is TGCAGCGCCTACCTGGAGACTAATGAAAAACTGTTTTTT. It encodes CSAYLETNEKLFF.

V gene TRBV6-1 combines with J gene TRBJ1-3; no clear D. Trimming took off 3 bases at V and 9 bases at J, with 12 bases between the two ends. CDR1 and CDR2 (germline): MNHNS, SASEGT. The CDR3 totals 13 residues. CDR3 region: CASSDTETSTIYF. Written as DNA, the CDR3 is TGTGCCAGCAGTGACACGGAAACCAGCACCATATATTTT.

This clonotype showed up just a few times. The chain employs TRBV4-1 and TRBJ2-6, with D possibly being TRBD1 (6 bases). CDR3 length: 13 amino acids. The V end was cut by 4 bases, the J end by 9 bases, with 10 bases between. The germline CDR1 and CDR2 sequences are MGHRA and YSYEKL. The CDR3 bases are TGCGCCAGCAGCCCTTGGGACAACAACGTCCTGACTTTC. Its translation: CASSPWDNNVLTF.

V is TRBV7-9 and J is TRBJ2-6; D is ambiguous. The CDR3 loop spans 14 amino acids. CDR1 is SEHNR and CDR2 is FQNEAQ in the germline V gene (reference sequence). Trimming shortened V by 5 bases and J by 4 bases, and 9 bases separated the two germline ends. The CDR3 here is CASSPFSGANVLTF. In DNA, the CDR3 is TGTGCCAGCAGCCCATTCTCCGGGGCCAACGTCCTGACTTTC.

This clonotype was found once. The V gene is TRBV15, the J gene TRBJ1-3; D call uncertain. The CDR3 consists of 15 residues. V dropped 0 bases and J dropped 0 bases, with 6 bases sitting between them. Looked up from germline, CDR1 is LNHNV and CDR2 is YYDKDF (reference sequence). Here the CDR3 DNA reads TGTGCCACCAGCAGAGATTTGAGCTCTGGAAACACCATATATTTT. It is translated as CATSRDLSSGNTIYF.

This clonotype turned up a few times. The rearrangement joins TRBV5-6 to TRBJ2-7, with 7 bases matching TRBD2. Germline lookup yields CDR1 SGHDT and CDR2 YYEEEE. The CDR3 has 15 amino acids. Trimming cost V 1 base and J 2 bases; bases outside gene matches: 6. The CDR3 region is CASSLRGDQPYEQYF. CDR3 in DNA: TGTGCCAGCAGCTTGCGGGGGGACCAGCCCTACGAGCAGTACTTC.

V usage is TRBV6-2 or TRBV6-3 and J usage is TRBJ1-1, with D uncertain. Trimming shortened V by 6 bases and J by 6 bases, and 11 bases separated the two germline ends. Germline V gene data show CDR1 as MNHEY and CDR2 as SVGEGT. The CDR3 length is 12 residues. The CDR3 sequence: CASSTDAPEAFF. CDR3 DNA: TGTGCCAGCAGCACGGACGCCCCTGAAGCTTTCTTT.

The CDR3 reads CASTNRDRVYNEQFF. DNA of the CDR3: TGTGCCAGCACCAACCGGGACAGGGTTTACAATGAGCAGTTCTTC. The rearrangement links TRBV2 to TRBJ2-1; TRBD1 matches 9 bases. Unmatched junction bases numbered 8, after V lost 7 bases and J lost 4 bases. The CDR3 has 15 residues. CDR1 SNHLY and CDR2 FYNNEI come from the germline V gene. The entire variable domain, with the rest obtained from reference TRBV2 and TRBJ2-1, is as follows: EPEVTQTPSHQVTQMGQEVILRCVPISNHLYFYWYRQILGQKVEFLVSFYNNEISEKSEIFDDQFSVERPDGSNFTLKIRSTKLEDSAMYFCASTNRDRVYNEQFFGPGTRLTVL.